This T cell receptor (beta chain) is drawn from a study of blood T cell repertoires in COVID-19. For the study at large: Donors in the United States, Italy and Spain gave samples during acute or convalescent COVID-19. T cells, B-cell-depleted T cells, or PBMCs provided the cDNA or gDNA that served as material.

Trimming removed 0 bases from V and 0 bases from J; junction bases left unmatched: 1. The CDR3 sequence is 15 residues long. Germline assignment: CDR1 LGHNA and CDR2 YNFKEQ. Authors' analysis steps: The assay estimated nucleated cells by amplifying reference gene primers. Produced via immunoSEQ multiplex PCR; TCRdb's table is partial and in-frame only. That table supplies the V and J calls and clone size; D and trimming were determined from the DNA. The repertoire holds some 99,000 clones, with around 75% as singletons. The sequencing sample was made of peripheral blood. The TCR was taken from a man aged 65 to 79 with acute or convalescent COVID-19. The chain links TRBV4-2 to TRBJ1-1; TRBD1 aligns across 7 bases. The chain's CDR3 is CASSQEGTVNTEAFF. The CDR3 nucleotides read TGTGCCAGCAGCCAAGAAGGGACAGTGAACACTGAAGCTTTCTTT.